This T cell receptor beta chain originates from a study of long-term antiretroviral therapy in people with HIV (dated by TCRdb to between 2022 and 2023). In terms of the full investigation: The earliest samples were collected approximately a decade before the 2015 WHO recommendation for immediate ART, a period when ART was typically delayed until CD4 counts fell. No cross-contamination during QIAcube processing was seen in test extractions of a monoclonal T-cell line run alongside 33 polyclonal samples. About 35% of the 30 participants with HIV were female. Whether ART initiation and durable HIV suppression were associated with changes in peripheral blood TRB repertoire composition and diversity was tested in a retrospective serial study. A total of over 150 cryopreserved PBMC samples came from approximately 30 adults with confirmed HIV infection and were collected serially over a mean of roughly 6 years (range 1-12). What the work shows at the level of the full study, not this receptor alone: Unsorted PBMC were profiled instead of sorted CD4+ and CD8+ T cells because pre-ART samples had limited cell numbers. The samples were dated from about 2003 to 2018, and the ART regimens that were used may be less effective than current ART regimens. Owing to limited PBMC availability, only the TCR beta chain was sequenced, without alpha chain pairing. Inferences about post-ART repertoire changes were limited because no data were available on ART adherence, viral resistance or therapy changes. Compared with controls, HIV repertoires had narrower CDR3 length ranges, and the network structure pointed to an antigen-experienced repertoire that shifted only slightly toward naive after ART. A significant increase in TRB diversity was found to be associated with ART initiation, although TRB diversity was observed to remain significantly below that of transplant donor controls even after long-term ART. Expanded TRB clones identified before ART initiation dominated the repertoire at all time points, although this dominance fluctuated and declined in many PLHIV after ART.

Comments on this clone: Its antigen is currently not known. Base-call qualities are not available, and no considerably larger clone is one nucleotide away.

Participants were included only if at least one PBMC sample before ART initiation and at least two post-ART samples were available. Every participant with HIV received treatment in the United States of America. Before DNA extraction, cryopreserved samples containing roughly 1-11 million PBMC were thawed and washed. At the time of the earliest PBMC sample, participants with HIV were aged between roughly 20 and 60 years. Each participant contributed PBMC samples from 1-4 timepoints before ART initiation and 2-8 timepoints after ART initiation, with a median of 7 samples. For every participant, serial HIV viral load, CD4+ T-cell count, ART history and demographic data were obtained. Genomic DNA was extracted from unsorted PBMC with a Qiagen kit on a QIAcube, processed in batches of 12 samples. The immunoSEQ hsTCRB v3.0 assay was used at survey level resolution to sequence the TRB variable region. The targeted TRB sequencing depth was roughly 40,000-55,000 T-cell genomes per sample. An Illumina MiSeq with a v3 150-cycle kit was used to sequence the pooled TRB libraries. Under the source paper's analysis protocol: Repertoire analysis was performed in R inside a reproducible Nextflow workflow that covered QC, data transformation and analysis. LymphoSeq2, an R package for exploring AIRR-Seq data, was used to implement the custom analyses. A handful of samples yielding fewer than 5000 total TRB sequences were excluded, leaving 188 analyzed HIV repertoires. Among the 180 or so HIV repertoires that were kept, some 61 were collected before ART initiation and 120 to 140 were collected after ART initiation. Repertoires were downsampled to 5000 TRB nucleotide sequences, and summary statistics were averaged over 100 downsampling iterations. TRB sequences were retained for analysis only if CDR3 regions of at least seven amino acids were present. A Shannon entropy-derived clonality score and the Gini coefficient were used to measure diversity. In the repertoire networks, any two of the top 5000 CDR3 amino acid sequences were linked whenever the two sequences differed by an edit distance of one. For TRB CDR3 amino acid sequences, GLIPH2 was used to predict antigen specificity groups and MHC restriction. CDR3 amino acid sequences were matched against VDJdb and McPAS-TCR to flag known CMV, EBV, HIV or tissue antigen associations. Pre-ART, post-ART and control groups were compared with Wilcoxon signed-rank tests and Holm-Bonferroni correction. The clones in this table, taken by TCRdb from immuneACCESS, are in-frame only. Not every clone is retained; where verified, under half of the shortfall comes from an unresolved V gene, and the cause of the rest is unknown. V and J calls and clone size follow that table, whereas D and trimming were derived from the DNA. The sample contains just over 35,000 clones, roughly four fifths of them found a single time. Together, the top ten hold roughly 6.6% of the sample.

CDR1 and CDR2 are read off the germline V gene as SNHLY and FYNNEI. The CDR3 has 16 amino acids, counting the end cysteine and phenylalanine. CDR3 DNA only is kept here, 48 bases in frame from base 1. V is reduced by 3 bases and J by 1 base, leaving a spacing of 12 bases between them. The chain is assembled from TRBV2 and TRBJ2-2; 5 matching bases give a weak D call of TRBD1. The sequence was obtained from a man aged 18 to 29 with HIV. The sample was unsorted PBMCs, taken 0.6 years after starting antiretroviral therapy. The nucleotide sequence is TGTGCCAGCAGTGATAACCCCAGGGAGAACACCGGGGAGCTGTTTTTT. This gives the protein CASSDNPRENTGELFF.